This T cell receptor (beta chain) was observed in a study of long-term antiretroviral therapy in people with HIV (dated by TCRdb to 2022 to 2024). At the level of the whole study: Collection of the earliest samples took place about a decade ahead of the 2015 WHO recommendation for immediate ART, at a time when ART was typically delayed until CD4 counts fell. Eleven of the 30 participants with HIV were female. No cross-contamination during QIAcube processing turned up in test extractions that ran a monoclonal T-cell line alongside some 34 polyclonal samples. This retrospective serial study examined whether starting ART and sustained HIV suppression were associated with changes in the composition and diversity of the TRB repertoire in peripheral blood. The cohort contributed about 200 cryopreserved PBMC samples from 30 to 35 adults with confirmed HIV infection, collected serially over a mean of approximately 6 years (range 1-12).

The immunoSEQ hsTCRB v3.0 assay was used at survey level resolution to sequence the TRB variable region. The targeted TRB sequencing depth was roughly 40,000-55,000 T-cell genomes per sample. TRB libraries were pooled and sequenced on an Illumina MiSeq using a v3 150-cycle kit. Concerning the study's data processing: Repertoire analysis was performed in R inside a reproducible Nextflow workflow that covered QC, data transformation and analysis. LymphoSeq2, an R package for exploring AIRR-Seq data, was used to implement the custom analyses. A few samples that produced fewer than 5000 total TRB sequences were removed, so approximately 190 HIV repertoires were analyzed. Among the 180 to 200 HIV repertoires that were kept, roughly 59 were collected before ART initiation and around 130 were collected after ART initiation. Repertoires were downsampled to 5000 TRB nucleotide sequences, and summary statistics were averaged over 100 downsampling iterations. The analysis kept only TRB sequences whose CDR3 regions were at least seven amino acids long. Two measures captured diversity: a Shannon entropy-derived clonality score and the Gini coefficient. In the repertoire networks, any two of the top 5000 CDR3 amino acid sequences were linked whenever the two sequences differed by an edit distance of one. GLIPH2 predicted antigen specificity groups and MHC restriction for TRB CDR3 amino acid sequences. CDR3 amino acid sequences were matched against VDJdb and McPAS-TCR to flag known CMV, EBV, HIV or tissue antigen associations. Pre-ART, post-ART and control groups were compared with Wilcoxon signed-rank tests and Holm-Bonferroni correction. TCRdb re-hosts the immuneACCESS table, in-frame sequences only. Its copies lack some clones; in the studies checked, an unresolved V gene accounts for under half of them, and the cause for the rest is not known. The V and J calls and clone size come from that table; D and trimming were worked out from the DNA. The sample table records about 48,000 clones; around 84% of these occur just once. The ten largest account for roughly 3.2% of the sample.

To be included, a participant needed at least one PBMC sample from before ART initiation plus at least two post-ART samples. Treatment was received in the United States of America by all participants with HIV. Before DNA extraction, cryopreserved samples of roughly 1-10 million PBMC were thawed and washed. At the time of the earliest PBMC sample, participants with HIV were aged between roughly 20 and 60 years. PBMC samples were contributed by each participant from 1-4 timepoints before ART initiation and 2-8 timepoints after ART initiation, with a median of 7 samples. For every participant, serial HIV viral load, CD4+ T-cell count, ART history and demographic data were obtained. A Qiagen kit on a QIAcube was used to extract genomic DNA from unsorted PBMC, with samples processed in batches of 12. Between the V and J ends, shortened by 4 bases and 0 bases respectively, the junction contains 12 bases. Including cysteine and phenylalanine, the CDR3 has 15 amino acids. The only DNA kept is the CDR3, 45 bases in frame from the first base. Per the germline V gene, SGHVS is the CDR1 and FQNEAQ is the CDR2.

In regard to this clone: The specificity of this receptor is unknown. Per-nucleotide qualities are absent, and no much larger clonotype sits a single base away.

Paper-wide results and their limitations: Starting ART was linked to a significant rise in TRB diversity, yet even after long-term ART the diversity remained significantly lower than in transplant donor controls. No data were available on ART adherence, viral resistance or therapy changes, limiting inferences about post-ART repertoire changes. Expanded TRB clones identified before ART initiation dominated the repertoire at all time points, although this dominance fluctuated and declined in many PLHIV after ART. Unsorted PBMC were profiled instead of sorted CD4+ and CD8+ T cells because pre-ART samples had limited cell numbers. Samples dated from the mid-2000s to the late 2010s, and the ART regimens used may be less effective than current ones. HIV repertoires had narrower CDR3 length ranges than controls, and the network structure suggested an antigen-experienced repertoire that shifted only slightly toward naive after ART. Since PBMC availability was limited, sequencing covered only the TCR beta chain, with no alpha chain pairing.

This chain joins TRBV7-8 to TRBJ1-2; a tentative D match to TRBD1 spans 5 bases. Sequencing used unsorted PBMCs, obtained 0.8 years after starting antiretroviral therapy. This receptor was obtained from a woman aged 18-29 years with HIV. The nucleotide sequence reads TGTGCCAGCAGCTCCACAGGAGCTGCTAACTATGGCTACACCTTC. This encodes CASSSTGAANYGYTF.